Each of the 3 T cell receptor beta chains below was sequenced from the same sample in a study of T-cell reconstitution after alpha-beta-depleted transplantation in children (dated by TCRdb to the mid-2010s). The library was generated by PCR. Sequenced using an Illumina HiSeq 2500. Molecular barcoding was employed in the preparation of TCR libraries, with unique molecular identifiers being used to normalize TCRbeta repertoire quantification. Clones were called with MiXCR by TCRdb after fastp trimmed the public reads at Q25, and only in-frame beta chains were retained. CDR3 protein duplicates are merged, each entry listing the most common genes and DNA. Here the sample has some 300,000 distinct CDR3 sequences; around 10% occur a single time. The ten largest account for less than 8% of the sample. What the treatment or condition label conveys for this sample: allogeneic hematopoietic cell transplantation with graft depleted of TCRalphabeta T cells and CD19 B cells.

The input for sequencing was PBMCs, taken before TCRalphabeta/CD19-depleted stem cell transplant. Source of these receptors: a boy under two years old with acute myeloid leukemia, due to receive a stem cell transplant.

This clonotype was seen repeatedly, ten times or more. The chain employs TRBV7-2 and TRBJ2-6; the D is unclear. Germline CDR1 and CDR2: SGHTA and FQGNSA. The CDR3 spans 15 residues. V was cut by 1 base and J by 2 bases, with 6 bases left in between. CDR3 protein: CASSLVQTGANVLTF. The CDR3 bases are TGTGCCAGCAGCTTAGTCCAGACTGGGGCCAACGTCCTGACTTTC. Looking up the rest from reference TRBV7-2 and TRBJ2-6 gives the full variable domain: GAGVSQSPSNKVTEKGKDVELRCDPISGHTALYWYRQSLGQGLEFLIYFQGNSAPDKSGLPSDRFSAERTGGSVSTLTIQRTQQEDSAVYLCASSLVQTGANVLTFGAGSRLTVL.

This clonotype was seen ten or more times. The V gene is TRBV29-1, the J gene TRBJ2-1; possibly TRBD1 or TRBD2 for D (7 bases each). Trimming removed 4 bases from V and 6 bases from J, with 16 bases in between. CDR1 and CDR2 (germline): SQVTM, ANQGSEA. The CDR3 has 14 residues. The CDR3 spells CSVGWVRGGNEQFF. CDR3 coding DNA: TGCAGCGTTGGTTGGGTCAGGGGGGGCAATGAGCAGTTCTTC.

This clonotype was seen repeatedly, ten times or more. V and J are TRBV20-1 and TRBJ1-5; D gene uncertain. V shed 0 bases and J shed 1 base, with 13 bases lying between them. Per the germline V gene, CDR1 is DFQATT and CDR2 is SNEGSKA (reference sequence). The CDR3 length is 16 residues. Here the CDR3 DNA reads TGCAGTGCTAGAGATCCCTCGGGGTCGAGCAATCAGCCCCAGCATTTT. This encodes CSARDPSGSSNQPQHF.